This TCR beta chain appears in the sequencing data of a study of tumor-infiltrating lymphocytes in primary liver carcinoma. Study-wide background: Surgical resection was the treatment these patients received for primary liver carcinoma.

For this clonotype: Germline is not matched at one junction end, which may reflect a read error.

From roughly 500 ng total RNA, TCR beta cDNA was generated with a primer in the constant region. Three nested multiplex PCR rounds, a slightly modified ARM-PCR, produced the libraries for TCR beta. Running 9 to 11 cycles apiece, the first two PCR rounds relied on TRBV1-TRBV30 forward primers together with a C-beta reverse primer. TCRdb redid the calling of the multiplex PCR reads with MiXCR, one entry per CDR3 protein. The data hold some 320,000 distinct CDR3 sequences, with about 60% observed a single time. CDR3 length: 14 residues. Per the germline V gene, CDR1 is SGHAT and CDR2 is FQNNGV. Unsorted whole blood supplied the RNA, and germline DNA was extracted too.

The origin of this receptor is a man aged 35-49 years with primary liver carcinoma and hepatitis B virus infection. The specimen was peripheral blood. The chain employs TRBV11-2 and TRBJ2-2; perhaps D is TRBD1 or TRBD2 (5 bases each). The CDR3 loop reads CVSGKDTYSGELFF. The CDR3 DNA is TGTGTCAGCGGAAAGGACACTTACTCCGGGGAGCTGTTTTTT.